What follows are 14 T cell receptor beta chains derived from one specimen sequenced in a study of blood T cell repertoires in COVID-19. TCRdb's copy holds only in-frame clones and misses some; the assay was immunoSEQ multiplex PCR. Among roughly 200,000 clones listed, about 85% were seen once. Sequencing was done on a sample of peripheral blood. The source of these receptors is a human donor in a cohort sampled during active COVID-19.

The chain joins TRBV18 to TRBJ1-4, with TRBD1 matching over 10 bases. The germline V gene has CDR1 KGHSH and CDR2 LQKENI. The CDR3 loop spans 14 amino acids. V lost 6 bases and J lost 8; bases outside the gene matches: 6. The CDR3 DNA reads as TGTGCCAGCTCCCCCGGGACAGGGGACGAAAAACTGTTTTTT. Translating it yields CASSPGTGDEKLFF.

The V call is TRBV29-1, the J call TRBJ1-4, with D perhaps TRBD1 (6 bases). With 3 bases removed from V and 6 bases from J, the gap between germline ends came to 14 bases. The CDR3 is 14 residues long. Germline V gene lookup returns CDR1 SQVTM and CDR2 ANQGSEA. CDR3 protein: CSVEVRGDDEKLFF. In DNA form, the CDR3 reads TGCAGCGTTGAGGTCAGGGGTGATGATGAAAAACTGTTTTTT.

V usage is TRBV7-9 and J usage is TRBJ2-5, with 14 positions matching TRBD2. Losses at the gene ends were 5 bases for V and 4 bases for J; bases not matched to a gene: 6. This CDR3 contains 16 residues. From germline, CDR1 is SEHNR and CDR2 FQNEAQ (reference sequence). CDR3 region: CASSKTGTSGRETQYF. For the CDR3, the DNA is TGTGCCAGCAGCAAAACCGGGACTAGCGGGAGAGAGACCCAGTACTTC.

This chain joins TRBV7-9 and TRBJ2-1; possible D gene TRBD1, 5 bases. There are 14 residues in the CDR3. The V and J ends lost 5 bases and 3 bases respectively, with 11 bases between them. CDR1 SEHNR and CDR2 FQNEAQ come from the germline V gene (reference sequence). The CDR3 loop is CASSGQGVYNEQFF. CDR3 bases: TGTGCCAGCAGCGGACAAGGGGTCTACAATGAGCAGTTCTTC.

The chain combines TRBV29-1 with TRBJ1-5, with a possible D match to TRBD1 (5 bases). This CDR3 comprises 13 residues. Looked up from germline, CDR1 is SQVTM and CDR2 is ANQGSEA. Deletions cut 7 bases from V and 6 bases from J, with 16 bases between. CDR3 protein: CSALPGFGQPQHF. The DNA for the CDR3 is TGCAGCGCACTCCCAGGGTTTGGTCAGCCCCAGCATTTT.

This chain joins TRBV3-1 (or the pseudogene TRBV3-2) and TRBJ2-2, with a weak D call TRBD2 (5 bases). The V end was cut by 4 bases, the J end by 6 bases, with 12 bases between. The CDR3 loop spans 14 amino acids. The germline CDR1 and CDR2 sequences are LGHDT and YNNKEL (reference sequence). The CDR3 loop reads CASSLIRGSGELFF. The CDR3 DNA follows: TGTGCCAGCAGCCTAATACGGGGTTCCGGGGAGCTGTTTTTT.

V is TRBV5-1 and J is TRBJ2-1, with 10 bases matching TRBD1. The CDR3 has 14 amino acids. V lost 4 bases and J lost 5; bases outside the gene matches: 3. Germline V gene data show CDR1 as SGHRS and CDR2 as YFSETQ. The CDR3 bases are TGCGCCAGCAGCCCGGACAGGGGGAACAATGAGCAGTTCTTC. It yields the protein CASSPDRGNNEQFF. The full variable domain, its missing parts supplied by reference TRBV5-1 and TRBJ2-1, is KAGVTQTPRYLIKTRGQQVTLSCSPISGHRSVSWYQQTPGQGLQFLFEYFSETQRNKGNFPGRFSGRQFSNSRSEMNVSTLELGDSALYLCASSPDRGNNEQFFGPGTRLTVL.

This clone was found a few times. The chain employs TRBV13 and TRBJ2-1; D gene ambiguous. The germline V and J ends were trimmed by 1 base and 4 bases, with 8 bases remaining between them. The CDR3 extends over 14 amino acids. The germline CDR1 and CDR2 sequences are PRHDT and FYEKMQ (reference sequence). This chain's CDR3 is CASSLVGPYNEQFF. CDR3 coding DNA: TGTGCCAGCAGCTTAGTTGGCCCTTACAATGAGCAGTTCTTC.

The chain joins TRBV5-1 to TRBJ2-5; D might be TRBD2 (5 bases). The CDR3 length is 16 residues. V was cut by 4 bases and J by 2 bases, with 18 bases left in between. CDR1 and CDR2 from the germline V gene are SGHRS and YFSETQ. CDR3 amino acids: CASSVAGGLRQETQYF. CDR3 bases: TGCGCCAGCAGCGTAGCAGGAGGACTGCGACAAGAGACCCAGTACTTC.

This clone was observed once. The CDR3 here is CASSLVGVGIQYF. As DNA, the CDR3 is TGTGCCAGCAGCTTAGTCGGGGTAGGCATTCAGTACTTC. V is TRBV7-9 and J is TRBJ2-4; the D gene is possibly TRBD2 (5 bases). The CDR3 covers 13 residues. Deletions cut 1 base from V and 9 bases from J, with 10 bases between. Germline CDR1 reads SEHNR; CDR2 reads FQNEAQ (reference sequence).

J is TRBJ2-1 and V is TRBV30; no definite D call. V was trimmed by 8 bases and J by 2 bases, leaving 13 bases between them. The CDR3 covers 13 residues. CDR1 is GTSNPN, CDR2 SVGIG, per germline (reference sequence). In DNA, the CDR3 is TGTGCCCGAAATCTGGGCCCCTACAATGAGCAGTTCTTC. This encodes CARNLGPYNEQFF. The full variable domain, its missing parts supplied by reference TRBV30 and TRBJ2-1, is SQTIHQWPATLVQPVGSPLSLECTVEGTSNPNLYWYRQAAGRGLQLLFYSVGIGQISSEVPQNLSASRPQDRQFILSSKKLLLSDSGFYLCARNLGPYNEQFFGPGTRLTVL.

The chain has TRBV9 and TRBJ2-6; 10 bases match TRBD1. Per germline, CDR1 SGDLS and CDR2 YYNGEE. V was pared by 0 bases and J by 0 bases, with 3 bases of the junction left unmatched. This CDR3 comprises 18 residues. The CDR3 DNA reads as TGTGCCAGCAGCGTAGAGGGACAGGGGACCTCTGGGGCCAACGTCCTGACTTTC. Translation: CASSVEGQGTSGANVLTF.

The CDR3 nucleotides are TGTGCCAGCAGCTCCCGCTACGGTACCTACGAGCAGTACGTC. Protein: CASSSRYGTYEQYV. The gene calls are TRBV7-2 and TRBJ2-7; D is ambiguous. The CDR3 length is 14 residues. Trimming took off 4 bases at V and 2 bases at J, with 12 bases between the two ends. The germline gives CDR1 SGHTA, CDR2 FQGNSA.

The chain uses TRBV5-1 and TRBJ1-1; 8 bases match TRBD1. Trimming removed 0 bases from V and 0 bases from J; junction bases left unmatched: 1. This CDR3 has 15 residues. CDR1 is SGHRS, CDR2 YFSETQ, per germline. CDR3 nucleotides: TGCGCCAGCAGCTTGGGGACAGGGATGAACACTGAAGCTTTCTTT. It specifies CASSLGTGMNTEAFF.